This T cell receptor beta chain was observed in a study of cytomegalovirus exposure and HLA in healthy donors. Overall study: T cells numbering 150 million to 200 million yielded more than 100 million unique TCR beta sequences in an earlier analysis.

The CDR3 spans 15 residues. After removal of 3 bases from V and 1 base from J, the junction contained 6 bases not matched to a gene. Germline CDR1 is SGHNT and CDR2 is YYREEE (reference sequence). With 60 Vbeta and 13 Jbeta primers, the PCR was carried out. Sequencing used immunoSEQ multiplex PCR; TCRdb keeps in-frame clones, though not all of them. Counted here are some 180,000 clones, 9.5% to 15% occurring once; the ten biggest clones make up over 6.5%. Study results and limitations: Evidence from a later analysis indicated that most CMV-associated TCR beta chains looked HLA-restricted.

Each of the donors was a healthy bone marrow donor. Comments on this clone: The target antigen is unknown.

The chain joins TRBV5-4 to TRBJ1-1; 7 bases match TRBD1. The sample comprised PBMCs. This sequence originates from a man aged 50-59 years in good health and CMV-seropositive. CDR3 sequence reads: CASSYYRGTNTEAFF. The CDR3 DNA is TGTGCCAGCAGCTACTACAGGGGAACGAACACTGAAGCTTTCTTT.